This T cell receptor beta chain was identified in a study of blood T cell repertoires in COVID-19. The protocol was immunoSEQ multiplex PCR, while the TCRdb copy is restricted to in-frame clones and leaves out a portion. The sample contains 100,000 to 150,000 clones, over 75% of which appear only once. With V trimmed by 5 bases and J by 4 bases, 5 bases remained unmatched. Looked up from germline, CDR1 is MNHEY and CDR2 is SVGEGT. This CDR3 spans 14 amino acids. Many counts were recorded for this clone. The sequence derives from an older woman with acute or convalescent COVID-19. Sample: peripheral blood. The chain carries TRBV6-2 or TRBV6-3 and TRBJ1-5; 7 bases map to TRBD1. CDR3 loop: CASSQGGRNQPQHF. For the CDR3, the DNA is TGTGCCAGCAGTCAGGGGGGAAGGAATCAGCCCCAGCATTTT.